This T cell receptor (beta chain) comes out of a study of beta chain features in type 1 diabetes. Study-wide findings and caveats: Within each of all four CD4+ subsets, Type 1 diabetes patients had TCRB CDR3s that were moderately but significantly shorter.

The length of the CDR3 is 13 residues. Germline CDR1 reads MGHDK; CDR2 reads SYGVNS. V shed 6 bases and J 1 base; nucleotides not matched to a gene: 2. Of note for this clone: Its matching antigen is unknown.

TCRB transcripts that were expressed got sequenced, as all of the isolated RNA had been reverse transcribed. Method: immunoSEQ multiplex PCR; TCRdb's copy keeps in-frame clones and lacks some. This table holds approximately 250,000 clones, roughly a tenth found once. The specimen was naive CD4+ T cells from blood. The sequence came from a man between 25 and 39 years old with type 1 diabetes. The chain has TRBV25-1 and TRBJ2-7; 8 bases agree with TRBD1. This CDR3 is CASRRTGSYEQYF. The CDR3, as DNA: TGTGCCAGCAGAAGGACAGGGTCCTACGAGCAGTACTTC.